This T cell receptor (beta chain) is from a study of identical twins. Study conclusions and caveats: Beta clonotypes that were abundant in cord blood contained fewer insertions, a pattern absent from memory repertoires.

No donor was unhealthy or non-Caucasian. TCRdb reanalysed the 5' RACE reads using MiXCR and keeps one entry per CDR3 protein. The data contain 420,000 or so distinct CDR3 sequences, approximately 17% of them singletons. This clonotype appeared a few times. The target antigen is unknown. The sequenced sample was naive T cells sorted from blood. This TCR derives from a man aged 45 to 65 in good health.

The CDR3 DNA reads as TGTGCCAGCAGCTTTACACGGGGCCACTACTACGAGCAGTACTTC. Amino acids: CASSFTRGHYYEQYF. The chain has TRBV7-2 and TRBJ2-7, with D perhaps TRBD1 or TRBD2 (5 bases each). CDR1 is SGHTA and CDR2 is FQGNSA in the germline V gene. The CDR3 has 15 residues. V lost 3 bases to trimming and J lost 3 bases, with 15 bases between them.